In its sample, the clone carrying this T cell receptor (beta chain) was seen a few times. Antigen unknown. This PCR relied on a set of 60 Vbeta primers and 13 Jbeta primers. Data came from immunoSEQ multiplex PCR; TCRdb stores just in-frame clones and leaves some out. This table has 160,000 or so clones, 80% appearing once. Germline loops: CDR1 MNHEY, CDR2 SMNVEV (reference sequence). V shed 1 base and J shed 8 bases, with 5 bases lying between them. The CDR3 runs to 12 residues. This record comes from a study of cytomegalovirus exposure and HLA in healthy donors. Study-wide results and caveats: 15,000 to 20,000 TCR beta sequences were associated with HLA alleles at 0.05 false discovery rate in a later analysis. CMV serostatus alone was available as immune exposure information.

The chain recombines TRBV27 with TRBJ2-2, with D maybe TRBD1 (5 bases). What was sequenced was PBMCs. This TCR was sampled from a male donor in good health and CMV-seropositive. The CDR3 loop reads CASSLWTGELFF. CDR3 nucleotides: TGTGCCAGCAGTTTATGGACAGGGGAGCTGTTTTTT.